These 17 T cell receptor beta chains originate from one sample sequenced in a study of long-term antiretroviral therapy in people with HIV. They ran version v3.0 of the immunoSEQ assay at survey level. Measured with immunoSEQ multiplex PCR; TCRdb has only the in-frame clones, and not every one. The table records over 15,000 clones, around 94% of them present only once. Sequenced material: unsorted PBMCs, taken around 6.4 years after starting antiretroviral therapy. These receptor sequences come from a woman between 45 and 60 years old with HIV.

The rearrangement joins TRBV5-4 to TRBJ2-2, with a tentative D call TRBD1 (5 bases). Trimming removed 7 bases from V and 3 bases from J, with 7 bases in between. The V gene's germline CDR1 is SGHNT and CDR2 YYREEE (reference sequence). CDR3 size: 12 residues. This chain's CDR3 is CASGAYTGELFF. The CDR3 nucleotides are TGTGCCAGCGGGGCCTACACCGGGGAGCTGTTTTTT.

J is TRBJ1-3 and V is TRBV2; a possible D gene is TRBD1 (5 bases). CDR3 length: 15 amino acids. In germline, CDR1 is SNHLY, CDR2 FYNNEI. Trimming removed 1 base at V and 0 bases at J, with 7 bases between. CDR3 bases: TGTGCCAGCAGTGAAGTGACAGTCTCTGGAAACACCATATATTTT. This encodes CASSEVTVSGNTIYF.

The V gene is TRBV7-6, the J gene TRBJ2-5; TRBD1 is a possible D gene (6 bases). CDR3 length equals 16 residues. From germline, CDR1 is SGHVS and CDR2 FNYEAQ. V shed 8 bases and J shed 5 bases, with 24 bases lying between them. The CDR3 DNA reads TGTGCCAGCTCCCCAAGGGGGATAGAAGTGTGGGAGACCCAGTACTTC. This translates into CASSPRGIEVWETQYF.

The chain uses TRBV10-3 and TRBJ1-4; D unresolved. Trimming removed 3 bases from V and 7 bases from J, with 12 bases in between. The CDR3 sequence is 14 residues long. Germline CDR1 ENHRY, CDR2 SYGVKD. The CDR3 loop is CAISESFGSEKLFF. CDR3 nucleotide sequence: TGTGCCATCAGTGAAAGCTTCGGTTCTGAAAAACTGTTTTTT.

This clone has only a few counts. The chain employs TRBV7-9 and TRBJ1-1; D remains ambiguous. V was pared by 1 base and J by 6 bases, with 6 bases between. Germline V gene sequence: CDR1 SEHNR, CDR2 FQNEAQ (reference sequence). The CDR3 contains 12 residues. CDR3 DNA sequence: TGTGCCAGCAGCTTAGGTGGGTCTGAAGCTTTCTTT. Protein product: CASSLGGSEAFF.

The chain uses TRBV4-1 and TRBJ2-3; a possible D gene is TRBD1 (6 bases). The CDR3 has 16 residues. The germline CDR1 and CDR2 sequences are MGHRA and YSYEKL. The ends were cut back, 3 bases at V and 1 base at J, with 14 bases in the middle. CDR3 in DNA: TGCGCCAGCAGCCAGGTTTACAGGGCGGGCACAGATACGCAGTATTTT. It codes for CASSQVYRAGTDTQYF.

This clone has a handful of counts. V gene TRBV5-4 combines with J gene TRBJ2-5; 9 nucleotides agree with TRBD2. J gave up 4 bases and V 0 bases, and 10 bases lay outside the gene matches. The CDR3 is 17 residues long. CDR1 is SGHNT, CDR2 YYREEE, per germline (reference sequence). CDR3 in amino acids: CASSLGTSVEVSETQYF. In DNA, the CDR3 is TGTGCCAGCAGCTTGGGGACTAGCGTGGAAGTCTCAGAGACCCAGTACTTC.

V is TRBV20-1 and J is TRBJ1-2; TRBD1 aligns across 7 bases. J lost 4 bases, V lost 5 bases, and 1 base had no gene match. Per germline, CDR1 DFQATT and CDR2 SNEGSKA (reference sequence). CDR3 size: 11 residues. The CDR3 loop is CSAAGGYGYTF. CDR3 sequence (DNA): TGCAGTGCTGCAGGGGGCTATGGCTACACCTTC.

This clone appeared a few times. This chain's CDR3 is CASSQRGVWGYTF. The CDR3 coding sequence is TGCGCCAGCAGTCAACGAGGGGTATGGGGCTACACCTTC. The chain combines TRBV23-1 with TRBJ1-2; a possible D gene is TRBD1 (5 bases). TRBV23-1 qualifies as an ORF whose function is uncertain. The V and J ends lost 2 bases and 8 bases respectively, with 12 bases between them. The CDR3 extends over 13 amino acids.

V is TRBV18 and J is TRBJ1-1, with a tentative D call TRBD1 (5 bases). V was trimmed by 4 bases and J by 1 base, leaving 7 bases between them. The CDR3 is 13 amino acids. Germline V gene data show CDR1 as KGHSH and CDR2 as LQKENI. This CDR3 reads CASSHGQNTEAFF. For the CDR3, the DNA is TGTGCCAGCTCACATGGACAGAACACTGAAGCTTTCTTT.

About this clone: One end of the junction does not line up with germline, which may come from a read error. This sequence joins TRBV13 and TRBJ2-3; D unclear. Germline V gene sequence: CDR1 PRHDT, CDR2 FYEKMQ (reference sequence). This CDR3 has 13 residues. The CDR3 nucleotides read TGTGCCAGCAGCTTAGGACAACGCGGATACGCAGTCTTT. This gives the protein CASSLGQRGYAVF.

The chain couples TRBV14 to TRBJ1-2; no reliable D call. CDR3 length: 11 amino acids. V gave up 0 bases and J gave up 7 bases, with 3 bases separating them. CDR1 and CDR2 (germline): SGHDN, FVKESK. The CDR3: CASSQEGGYTF. The CDR3, as DNA: TGTGCCAGCAGCCAAGAGGGTGGCTACACCTTC.

This clone was seen once. The chain is built from TRBV11-1 and TRBJ2-7; D gene ambiguous. The CDR3 extends over 12 amino acids. CDR1 and CDR2 (germline): SGHAT, FQDESV (reference sequence). Trimming stripped 4 bases from V and 4 bases from J, with 8 bases between. The CDR3 sequence: CASSSTLYEQYF. In DNA, the CDR3 is TGTGCCAGCAGCTCGACTTTATACGAGCAGTACTTC.

The rearrangement links TRBV28 to TRBJ1-2; D is perhaps TRBD1 (6 bases). Germline-derived CDR1 and CDR2 are MDHEN and SYDVKM. The CDR3 has 13 amino acids. The germline V and J ends were trimmed by 6 bases and 0 bases, with 8 bases remaining between them. The CDR3 here is CASRTGPNYGYTF. DNA of the CDR3: TGTGCCAGCAGGACAGGTCCTAACTATGGCTACACCTTC.

The chain is built from TRBV4-3 and TRBJ2-2; D ambiguous. From germline, CDR1 is LGHNA and CDR2 YSLEER. With 1 base removed from V and 1 base from J, the gap between germline ends came to 7 bases. CDR3 length: 15 amino acids. CDR3 region: CASSQGYGNTGELFF. CDR3 nucleotide sequence: TGCGCCAGCAGCCAAGGTTATGGGAACACCGGGGAGCTGTTTTTT.

The CDR3 DNA reads TGTGCCAGCAGTTTAGGTGACAGGGTGCCCTCTGGGGCCAACGTCCTGACTTTC. Encoded protein: CASSLGDRVPSGANVLTF. This chain uses TRBV28 with TRBJ2-6, with 7 bases identical to TRBD1. The CDR3 extends over 18 amino acids. Germline CDR1 and CDR2: MDHEN and SYDVKM. V shed 2 bases and J 0 bases; nucleotides not matched to a gene: 7.

The chain has TRBV7-2 and TRBJ1-5; TRBD1 agrees at 9 bases. CDR3 size: 14 residues. Germline V gene lookup returns CDR1 SGHTA and CDR2 FQGNSA. V lost 5 bases, J lost 5 bases, and 4 bases stayed unmatched. The CDR3 nucleotides read TGTGCCAGCAGCCGGGGACAGGGTGATCAGCCCCAGCATTTT. As protein: CASSRGQGDQPQHF.